A selection of T cell receptor beta chains follows, all from one sample in a study of identical twins. TCRdb used MiXCR to reprocess the 5' RACE reads, holding one entry per CDR3 protein. The top ten clones hold around 1.5% of a sample with hundreds of thousands of distinct CDR3 sequences, over 9% of them seen once. In addition, the sample was reused for a study of yellow fever vaccine responses in identical twins.

The specimen sequenced was PBMCs. All receptors derive from a woman under 30 in good health. Both conserved end residues are part of each CDR3. The D gene is left open where the match is weak. Clone size is given for some rows only: seen once, a few or many times, or a class if the clone is expanded.

j_call clone_size cdr3_length v_call d_call cdr3_nt cdr3_aa
TRBJ2-5 . 13 TRBV3-1 . TGTGCCAGCAGCCAAGGTTCCCAGAGGACCCAGTACTTC CASSQGSQRTQYF
TRBJ1-2 many 16 TRBV10-3 TRBD1 TGTGCCATCAGTGAATCCCGGGACAGGGGCAACTATGGCTACACCTTC CAISESRDRGNYGYTF
TRBJ1-1 . 15 TRBV6-5 . TGTGCCAGCAGTTACTCTAGTGGGTGGAACACTGAAGCTTTCTTT CASSYSSGWNTEAFF
TRBJ1-6 few 16 TRBV5-6 TRBD1 TGTGCCAGCAGCTTTCGGCAGGGGGGGGTTAATTCACCCCTCCACTTT CASSFRQGGVNSPLHF
TRBJ2-1 few 18 TRBV6-5 . TGTGCCAGCAGTTACTTTTCCCCGGCAGTGGGGCTTTACAATGAGCAGTTCTTC CASSYFSPAVGLYNEQFF
TRBJ2-7 . 14 TRBV5-1 . TGCGCCAGCAGTGGCGAGTCCCCTCCCTACGAGCAGTACTTC CASSGESPPYEQYF
TRBJ2-5 . 14 TRBV20-1 TRBD1 TGCAGTGCTAGTTTAGGGACAGTCCAAGAGACCCAGTACTTC CSASLGTVQETQYF
TRBJ1-6 . 14 TRBV28 TRBD1 TGTGCCAGCAGTCTCGGGGACAGAAATTCACCCCTCCACTTT CASSLGDRNSPLHF
TRBJ1-1 few 15 TRBV6-5 . TGTGCCAGCAGTTACTCGACTCTGGGCAACACTGAAGCTTTCTTT CASSYSTLGNTEAFF
TRBJ2-7 . 14 TRBV6-1 TRBD2 TGTGCCAGCGGGAGGGGCGGCTTCTCCTACGAGCAGTACTTC CASGRGGFSYEQYF
TRBJ1-2 . 14 TRBV3-1 . TGTGCCAGCAGCCAAGACACCCTACGCTATGGCTACACCTTC CASSQDTLRYGYTF
TRBJ2-1 few 14 TRBV5-8 . TGTGCCAGCAGCGGTGGTTCAGGCCCTAATGAGCAGTTCTTC CASSGGSGPNEQFF
TRBJ1-1 few 16 TRBV7-2 . TGTGCCAGCAGCTTAGTTCAGGTATGGATGAACACTGAAGCTTTCTTT CASSLVQVWMNTEAFF
TRBJ2-1 many 17 TRBV5-1 TRBD2 TGCGCCAGCAGGAAGACTAGCGCAGCGGGGTCCTACAATGAGCAGTTCTTC CASRKTSAAGSYNEQFF
TRBJ2-5 . 14 TRBV7-8 . TGTGCCAGCAGCCCGCTATTACCGCAAGAGACCCAGTACTTC CASSPLLPQETQYF
TRBJ1-1 few 13 TRBV5-8 . TGTGCCAGCAGCTCTCTCCGGCTGGGTGAAGCTTTCTTT CASSSLRLGEAFF
TRBJ2-5 few 17 TRBV5-6 TRBD2 TGTGCCAGCAGCTTACTAGCGGGGGAGGGAACCAGAGAGACCCAGTACTTC CASSLLAGEGTRETQYF
TRBJ2-1 few 15 TRBV6-5 TRBD2 TGTGCCAGCAGTTACTCGGGGACTAGCAGGGATGAGCAGTTCTTC CASSYSGTSRDEQFF
TRBJ2-1 few 15 TRBV6-5 . TGTGCCAGCAGTTCCTTGACAGGACATTACAATGAGCAGTTCTTC CASSSLTGHYNEQFF
TRBJ2-3 few 12 TRBV7-3 . TGTGCCAGCAGCGATAGATGGGATACGCAGTATTTT CASSDRWDTQYF
TRBJ2-1 . 13 TRBV11-2 . TGTGCCAGCCGGGGGACGGCGGGGAATGAGCAGTTCTTC CASRGTAGNEQFF
TRBJ2-2 . 14 TRBV5-7 . TGTGCCAGCAGGACTACCCGAGGGCCCGGGGAGCTGTTTTTT CASRTTRGPGELFF